This T cell receptor beta chain comes out of a study of OX40 agonist ivuxolimab in advanced cancers. Overall study: With a range of roughly 20 to 80, age averaged approximately 60 years, and 70% to 85% were male. Findings of the study overall: Both blood CD4+ and CD8+ T cells showed clonal growth by week 6 at 0.1 to 3.0 mg/kg. CD8+ T cells (on average) carried more expanded clones than CD4+ T cells.

There are 17 residues in the CDR3. V lost 6 bases, J lost 1 base, and 11 bases stayed unmatched. From germline, CDR1 is SEHNR and CDR2 FQNEAQ (reference sequence). Note on this clone: The antigen remains unidentified.

Some clones are missing from TCRdb's copy, which holds only in-frame ones; the method was immunoSEQ multiplex PCR. The data contain some 82,000 clones, 88% of them singletons. The clonotype comes from an adult with an advanced solid tumor such as melanoma, head and neck, liver or kidney cancer. The specimen was CD4+ or CD8+ T cells sorted from blood, collected in a trial of the OX40 agonist ivuxolimab. The chain employs TRBV7-9 and TRBJ1-1; 10 nucleotides agree with TRBD1. The CDR3 DNA reads TGTGCCAGCAGACCGTTGACAGGGGGCATGTCGAACACTGAAGCTTTCTTT. Translating gives CASRPLTGGMSNTEAFF.